The T cell receptor (beta chain) under discussion was sequenced for a study of cytomegalovirus exposure and HLA in healthy donors. This table comes from immunoSEQ multiplex PCR, and its TCRdb copy is limited to in-frame clones, with some not included. The data hold roughly 100,000 clones, with approximately 90% observed a single time. With 6 bases clipped from V and 6 bases from J, the junction kept 6 bases outside the gene matches. This CDR3 contains 14 residues. Germline values: CDR1 MDHEN, CDR2 SYDVKM. General study findings and limits: Cytomegalovirus status, reportedly, was diagnosed with high specificity and sensitivity by the classifier. Researchers catalogued some 160 TCR beta chains as cytomegalovirus-associated.

Comments on this clone: Its matching antigen is unknown.

V gene TRBV28 combines with J gene TRBJ2-2; 8 bases align to TRBD1. Input material: PBMCs. This sequence was found in a woman aged 18 to 35 in good health and CMV-seropositive. The CDR3 bases are TGTGCCAGCAGCTACAGGGGGTATTCCGGGGAGCTGTTTTTT. This translates into CASSYRGYSGELFF.